This passage covers 8 T cell receptor beta chains from one sample sequenced in a study of T cells in Graves' hyperthyroidism and ophthalmopathy. The CDR3 regions of TCR beta were amplified from RNA transcripts. A first-round RT-PCR of the TCR CDR3 used the HTBI primer set. TCRdb redid the calling of the multiplex PCR reads with MiXCR, one entry per CDR3 protein. The table includes 660,000 or so distinct CDR3 sequences, just under 45% detected once. Sequenced input: peripheral blood or thyroid tissue (not recorded which). Receptors were obtained from an adult man with Graves' disease, either hyperthyroidism or ophthalmopathy (not recorded which).

This clonotype has only a few counts. The chain has TRBV20-1 and TRBJ1-5; D unclear. Trimming shortened V by 0 bases and J by 4 bases, and 10 bases separated the two germline ends. The germline gives CDR1 DFQATT, CDR2 SNEGSKA (reference sequence). The CDR3 is 14 residues long. As DNA, the CDR3 is TGCAGTGCTAGAGACGGCCAGGTAAATCAGCCCCAGCATTTT. Translating gives CSARDGQVNQPQHF.

V is TRBV29-1 and J is TRBJ2-7, with 9 nucleotides matching TRBD1. V dropped 3 bases and J dropped 3; count of bases not matched to a gene: 3. CDR1 and CDR2 (germline): SQVTM, ANQGSEA. This CDR3 has 13 residues. CDR3 sequence (DNA): TGCAGCGTTGATGACAGGGGGGACTACGAGCAGTACTTC. Its protein product is CSVDDRGDYEQYF.

The chain combines TRBV7-2 with TRBJ1-4; no reliable D call. The CDR3 totals 13 residues. Looked up from germline, CDR1 is SGHTA and CDR2 is FQGNSA. The V and J ends lost 2 bases and 7 bases respectively, with 8 bases between them. CDR3 DNA sequence: TGTGCCAGCAGCTTAACATGGGGTGAAAAACTGTTTTTT. Amino acid sequence: CASSLTWGEKLFF.

The chain joins TRBV5-1 to TRBJ1-2; perhaps TRBD1 as D (6 bases). Germline V CDR1 and CDR2: SGHRS, YFSETQ. The CDR3 is made up of 15 amino acids. Trimming pared 3 bases from V and 2 bases from J, leaving 14 bases between. CDR3 coding DNA: TGCGCCAGCAGCTATACAGGGAACGGGAACTATGGCTACACCTTC. Protein: CASSYTGNGNYGYTF.

Concerning this clonotype itself: Given a much more abundant clone one base away, this may be a read error. This rearrangement joins TRBV11-1 to TRBJ2-5, with 7 bases identical to TRBD1. J lost 4 bases, V lost 0 bases, and 2 bases had no gene match. The CDR3 contains 14 residues. In germline, CDR1 is SGHAT, CDR2 FQDESV (reference sequence). CDR3 amino acids: CASSLADRAETQYF. CDR3 nucleotide sequence: TGTGCCAGCAGCTTAGCTGACAGGGCAGAGACCCAGTACTTC.

The chain employs TRBV5-1 and TRBJ1-5, with 10 bases aligning to TRBD1. V shed 4 bases and J 2 bases; nucleotides not matched to a gene: 6. The CDR3 sequence is 16 residues long. Germline CDR1 is SGHRS and CDR2 is YFSETQ. The CDR3 bases are TGCGCCAGCAGCCCCGGGACAGGGGAAGGCAATCAGCCCCAGCATTTT. Protein: CASSPGTGEGNQPQHF.

Remarks on this clonotype: This is likely a read error, given that the CDR3 carries no conserved phenylalanine or tryptophan at its end. The DNA is left out, because the CDR3 cannot be placed on it with certainty; the CDR3 is given as TCRdb lists it. The CDR3 is CASSLGQSLDY. J is TRBJ1-6 and V is TRBV12-3 or TRBV12-4. The CDR3 is 11 amino acids in total, end residues counted.

This clonotype was picked up many times. CDR3 nucleotide sequence: TGTGCCAGCAGTCTACCGACAGGGAATTCACCCCTCCACTTT. This gives the protein CASSLPTGNSPLHF. The V gene is TRBV7-9, the J gene TRBJ1-6; 7 bases line up with TRBD1. J lost 7 bases, V lost 6 bases, and 6 bases had no gene match. There are 14 residues in the CDR3. In germline, CDR1 is SEHNR, CDR2 FQNEAQ (reference sequence).